The 20 T cell receptor beta chains in this list originate from one sample, sequenced in a study of blood T cell repertoires in COVID-19. Sequencing used immunoSEQ multiplex PCR; TCRdb keeps in-frame clones, though not all of them. The repertoire has approximately 60,000 clones, about 80% of them found once; the top ten carry about 22%. The sample consisted of peripheral blood. These receptors all stem from a woman aged 55-69 years with acute or convalescent COVID-19.

This chain connects TRBV3-1 (or the pseudogene TRBV3-2) to TRBJ2-3; 9 bases match TRBD2. Germline CDR1 is LGHDT and CDR2 is YNNKEL (reference sequence). The CDR3 spans 17 residues. V gave up 1 base and J gave up 6 bases; unmatched junction bases: 11. CDR3 DNA sequence: TGTGCCAGCAGCCAAGTTAACATAGCGGGGGTAGATGATACGCAGTATTTT. As protein: CASSQVNIAGVDDTQYF.

This clone was seen once. The chain is built from TRBV6-4 and TRBJ2-7; TRBD1 might be the D (6 bases). Germline CDR1 is MRHNA and CDR2 is SNTAGT. The V end was cut by 9 bases, the J end by 1 base, with 13 bases between. CDR3 size: 13 residues. CDR3 nucleotide sequence: TGTGCCAGGAGGGGACACCTTTCCTACGAGCAGTACTTC. This encodes CARRGHLSYEQYF.

This clone has just a few counts. The chain combines TRBV3-1 (or the pseudogene TRBV3-2) with TRBJ1-5; 7 bases line up with TRBD1. Germline trimming cut 3 bases from V and 7 bases from J; bases unmatched to any gene: 15. Germline V CDR1 and CDR2: LGHDT, YNNKEL (reference sequence). There are 17 residues in the CDR3. The CDR3 loop reads CASSQTRATGLRQPQHF. CDR3 nucleotides: TGTGCCAGCAGCCAGACACGTGCGACAGGGTTACGGCAGCCCCAGCATTTT.

The V and J genes are TRBV16 and TRBJ2-2, with D hard to call. Germline V gives CDR1 KGHSY, CDR2 FQNENV. V dropped 3 bases and J dropped 7 bases, with 15 bases sitting between them. The CDR3 spans 15 residues. In DNA form, the CDR3 reads TGTGCCAGCAGCCATCTAGACCATCTGGTCGGGGAGCTGTTTTTT. Amino acid sequence: CASSHLDHLVGELFF.

The chain links TRBV11-2 to TRBJ2-2; 8 nucleotides agree with TRBD2. The CDR3 runs to 15 residues. The V gene's germline CDR1 is SGHAT and CDR2 FQNNGV. J gave up 5 bases and V 5 bases, and 7 bases lay outside the gene matches. The CDR3 spells CASSPGGAGTGELFF. DNA of the CDR3: TGTGCCAGCAGCCCCGGGGGGGCGGGGACCGGGGAGCTGTTTTTT.

The chain uses TRBV10-3 and TRBJ2-1, with D possibly being TRBD2 (5 bases). Germline V lookup: CDR1 ENHRY, CDR2 SYGVKD. The germline V and J ends were trimmed by 3 bases and 0 bases, with 12 bases remaining between them. The length of the CDR3 is 16 residues. The CDR3, as DNA: TGTGCCATCAGTGACCCCGGGAATCCCTCCTACAATGAGCAGTTCTTC. It specifies CAISDPGNPSYNEQFF.

This clone has just one count. The chain links TRBV2 to TRBJ2-2, with TRBD1 matching over 10 bases. J was trimmed by 13 bases and V by 5 bases; bases with no gene match: 7. CDR3 length: 13 residues. The V gene's germline CDR1 is SNHLY and CDR2 FYNNEI. CDR3 DNA: TGTGCCAGCAGTAAGGACAGGGGGTTCGGGCTGTTTTTT. This gives the protein CASSKDRGFGLFF.

The V and J genes are TRBV7-9 and TRBJ1-2; D is perhaps TRBD1 (5 bases). This CDR3 region has 14 residues. Per germline, CDR1 SEHNR and CDR2 FQNEAQ (reference sequence). V was pared by 3 bases and J by 6 bases, with 14 bases between. The CDR3 spells CASSFGRQGDGYTF. As DNA, the CDR3 is TGTGCCAGCAGCTTTGGCCGACAAGGGGATGGCTACACCTTC.

The V and J genes are TRBV6-5 and TRBJ2-2, with D perhaps TRBD1 (6 bases). The CDR3 totals 15 residues. The V end lost 0 bases, the J end lost 4 bases, and 9 bases lay between the germline ends. CDR1 and CDR2 (germline): MNHEY, SVGAGI. The CDR3 DNA reads as TGTGCCAGCAGTTACTCCGGGACATCCACCGGGGAGCTGTTTTTT. Protein sequence: CASSYSGTSTGELFF.

The chain has TRBV6-6 and TRBJ1-1; no clear D gene. The CDR3 length is 16 residues. The V gene lost 0 bases and the J gene lost 2 bases, with 13 bases spanning the gap. Germline V gene lookup returns CDR1 MNHNY and CDR2 SVGAGI (reference sequence). The DNA of the CDR3 is TGTGCCAGCAGTTACTCCCAGGCACCCTTAAACACTGAAGCTTTCTTT. Translating gives CASSYSQAPLNTEAFF.

The rearrangement links TRBV15 to TRBJ2-3; 10 bases match TRBD2. The CDR3 covers 15 residues. V lost 4 bases to trimming and J lost 4 bases; unmatched junction nucleotides: 5. Germline V gene data show CDR1 as LNHNV and CDR2 as YYDKDF (reference sequence). The CDR3 DNA reads as TGTGCCACCAGCACTAGCGGGGGTTCTGCAGATACGCAGTATTTT. It encodes CATSTSGGSADTQYF.

The chain carries TRBV5-1 and TRBJ2-6; D is possibly TRBD1 (6 bases). With 0 bases removed from V and 0 bases from J, the gap between germline ends came to 10 bases. This CDR3 comprises 17 residues. Germline V gene data show CDR1 as SGHRS and CDR2 as YFSETQ. CDR3 region: CASSLGDTYSGANVLTF. CDR3 nucleotides: TGCGCCAGCAGCTTGGGGGACACATACTCTGGGGCCAACGTCCTGACTTTC.

This sequence joins TRBV5-1 and TRBJ2-7, with 9 bases matching TRBD1. This CDR3 spans 15 amino acids. Germline trimming cut 4 bases from V and 4 bases from J; bases unmatched to any gene: 9. The V gene's germline CDR1 is SGHRS and CDR2 YFSETQ. The CDR3 DNA reads TGCGCCAGCAGCCCCCGGACAGGGGTTTCTTACGAGCAGTACTTC. Protein product: CASSPRTGVSYEQYF.

The genes are TRBV7-9 and TRBJ2-3; 8 bases are a match to TRBD2. This CDR3 has 15 amino acids. The V segment lost 5 bases and the J segment 4 bases; nucleotides outside the gene matches: 8. Germline loops: CDR1 SEHNR, CDR2 FQNEAQ (reference sequence). CDR3 in amino acids: CASSITGSGADTQYF. CDR3 coding DNA: TGTGCCAGCAGCATCACAGGTAGCGGGGCAGATACGCAGTATTTT.

The genes are TRBV24-1 and TRBJ2-7, with 11 positions matching TRBD2. V was pared by 8 bases and J by 0 bases, with 8 bases of the junction left unmatched. Germline values: CDR1 KGHDR, CDR2 SFDVKD. The CDR3 runs 16 residues. CDR3 nucleotides: TGTGCCACCACAATACCTAGCGGGGGGCTCTCCTACGAGCAGTACTTC. Protein: CATTIPSGGLSYEQYF.

This clone came up once. The J gene is TRBJ2-7, the V gene TRBV11-2; D may be TRBD2 (6 bases). The CDR3 runs to 13 residues. V was cut by 4 bases and J by 4 bases, with 11 bases left in between. The germline CDR1 and CDR2 sequences are SGHAT and FQNNGV. The CDR3 DNA reads as TGTGCCAGCAGCTCCGACGGGACTTACGAGCAGTACTTC. This encodes CASSSDGTYEQYF.

This clone was picked up a small number of times. CDR3 sequence reads: CASSPGGGYGYTF. CDR3 nucleotide sequence: TGTGCCAGCAGCCCTGGCGGGGGATATGGCTACACCTTC. V and J are TRBV7-9 and TRBJ1-2; weak D call: TRBD1 (5 bases). In germline, CDR1 is SEHNR, CDR2 FQNEAQ (reference sequence). Trimming cost V 5 bases and J 5 bases, with 12 bases left between them. The CDR3 is 13 residues long.

The CDR3 spells CASSIAEGLTGELFF. The CDR3 bases are TGTGCCAGTAGTATAGCTGAGGGTCTAACCGGGGAGCTGTTTTTT. The chain combines TRBV19 with TRBJ2-2, with a tentative D call TRBD2 (5 bases). The germline V and J ends were trimmed by 1 base and 5 bases, with 11 bases remaining between them. Germline CDR1 LNHDA, CDR2 SQIVND (reference sequence). The CDR3 length is 15 residues.

The CDR3 DNA reads TGCAGTGCTAGAGGCGGCTACGAGCAGTACTTC. Translated, it gives CSARGGYEQYF. The chain has TRBV20-1 and TRBJ2-7; no definite D call. Trimming removed 1 base from V and 3 bases from J, with 4 bases in between. The V gene's germline CDR1 is DFQATT and CDR2 SNEGSKA (reference sequence). The CDR3 runs 11 residues.

The V gene is TRBV7-9, the J gene TRBJ1-1; D call uncertain. V lost 3 bases to trimming and J lost 7 bases, with 9 bases between them. The CDR3 loop spans 12 amino acids. Germline lookup yields CDR1 SEHNR and CDR2 FQNEAQ (reference sequence). This CDR3 is CASSFAGYEAFF. The CDR3 region has the DNA TGTGCCAGCAGCTTCGCGGGCTATGAAGCTTTCTTT. Filled out from reference TRBV7-9 and TRBJ1-1, the complete variable domain reads DTGVSQNPRHKITKRGQNVTFRCDPISEHNRLYWYRQTLGQGPEFLTYFQNEAQLEKSRLLSDRFSAERPKGSFSTLEIQRTEQGDSAMYLCASSFAGYEAFFGQGTRLTVV.